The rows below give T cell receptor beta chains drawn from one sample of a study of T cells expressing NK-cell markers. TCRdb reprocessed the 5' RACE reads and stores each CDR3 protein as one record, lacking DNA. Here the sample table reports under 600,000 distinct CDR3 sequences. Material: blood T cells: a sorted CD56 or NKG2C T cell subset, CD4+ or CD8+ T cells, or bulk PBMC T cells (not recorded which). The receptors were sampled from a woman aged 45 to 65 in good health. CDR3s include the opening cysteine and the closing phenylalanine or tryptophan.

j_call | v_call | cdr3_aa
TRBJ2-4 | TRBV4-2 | CASSHPGTSGNIQYF
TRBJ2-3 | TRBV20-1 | CSARLAGLSDTQYF
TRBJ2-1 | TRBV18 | CASSDPSGYNEQFF
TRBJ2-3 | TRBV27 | CASSWGGTSGSWVTDTQYF
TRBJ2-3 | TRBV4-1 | CASWEWETDTQYF
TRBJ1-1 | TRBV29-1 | CSVEAWGRGTEAFF
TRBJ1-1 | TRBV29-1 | CSDRDPMGDYHTEAFF
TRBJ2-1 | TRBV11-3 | CASSLIVRGEQFF
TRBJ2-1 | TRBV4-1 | CASSALAGGSDEQFF
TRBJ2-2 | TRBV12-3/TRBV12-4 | CASSLKGGADTGELFF
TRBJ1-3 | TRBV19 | CAASDRALISGNTIYF
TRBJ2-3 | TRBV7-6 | CASSPNRLSSTDTQYF
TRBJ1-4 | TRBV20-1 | CSSHRGTNEKLFF
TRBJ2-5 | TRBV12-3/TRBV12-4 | CASSDEAYSKETQYF
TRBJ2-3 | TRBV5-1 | CASSGAGASTDTQYF
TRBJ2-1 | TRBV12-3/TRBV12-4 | CASGDYHNEQFF
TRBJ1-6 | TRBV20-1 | CSASVARGASPLHF
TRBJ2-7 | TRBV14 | CASSPGTSGTSSYEQYF
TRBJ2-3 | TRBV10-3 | CAIRKFVGTQQSSTDTQYF
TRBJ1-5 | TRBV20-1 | CSAGRRAGNQPQHF
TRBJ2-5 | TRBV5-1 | CASSLRASGRGETQYF
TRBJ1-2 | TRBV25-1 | CASNRQGQYGYTF
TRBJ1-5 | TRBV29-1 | CSVLDPVSNQPQHF
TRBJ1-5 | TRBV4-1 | CASSRQGYNQPQHF
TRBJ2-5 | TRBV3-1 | CASSQPTGDKTQYF
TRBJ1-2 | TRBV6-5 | CASSNEGRPGYTF
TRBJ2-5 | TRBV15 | CATSTPPGTGNYRGATQYF
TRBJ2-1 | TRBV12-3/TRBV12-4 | CASSTIGTSGNEQFF